These 6 T cell receptor beta chains came from one sample sequenced in a study of shared clonotypes between healthy human individuals. The data were produced by immunoSEQ multiplex PCR, yet TCRdb's version contains in-frame clones alone and is incomplete. The data show about 690,000 clones, 80% to 95% seen once. Sequences were obtained from memory CD8+ T cells from PBMCs. Subset reported: CD45RO+ cells pooled with CCR7-negative TemRA cells. The receptors come from a man younger than 35 in good health. Some clones in this sample may be carry-over from other donors' samples.

This sequence joins TRBV27 and TRBJ2-1, with 11 bases matching TRBD2. V shed 4 bases and J 0 bases; nucleotides not matched to a gene: 2. Germline V gene sequence: CDR1 MNHEY, CDR2 SMNVEV (reference sequence). CDR3 size: 16 residues. For the CDR3, the DNA is TGTGCCAGCAGTTCCGGGACTAGCGGCTCCTACAATGAGCAGTTCTTC. It translates to CASSSGTSGSYNEQFF.

This sequence joins TRBV28 and TRBJ1-2; TRBD1 aligns across 9 bases. The germline CDR1 and CDR2 sequences are MDHEN and SYDVKM. V trimming: 3 bases; J trimming: 4 bases; junction bases outside the gene matches: 6. The CDR3 covers 15 residues. The CDR3 here is CASSFGTGTGYGYTF. Written as DNA, the CDR3 is TGTGCCAGCAGTTTCGGGACAGGGACTGGCTATGGCTACACCTTC.

The chain couples TRBV5-1 to TRBJ2-1; D ambiguous. The CDR3 runs 15 residues. V was cut by 0 bases and J by 0 bases, with 7 bases left in between. Germline V lookup: CDR1 SGHRS, CDR2 YFSETQ. The CDR3 reads CASSLDWSSYNEQFF. In nucleotides, the CDR3 is TGCGCCAGCAGCTTGGACTGGAGCTCCTACAATGAGCAGTTCTTC.

The genes are TRBV5-6 and TRBJ1-5; a possible D gene is TRBD1 (5 bases). This CDR3 spans 14 amino acids. V was clipped by 5 bases and J by 5 bases, with 14 bases between them. Germline V gene lookup returns CDR1 SGHDT and CDR2 YYEEEE. The CDR3 region has the DNA TGTGCCAGCAGTTCCGCCGGGGGGGATCAGCCCCAGCATTTT. Translation: CASSSAGGDQPQHF. The variable domain in full, completed from reference TRBV5-6 and TRBJ1-5, reads DAGVTQSPTHLIKTRGQQVTLRCSPKSGHDTVSWYQQALGQGPQFIFQYYEEEERQRGNFPDRFSGHQFPNYSSELNVNALLLGDSALYLCASSSAGGDQPQHFGDGTRLSIL.

About this clone: The same CDR3 can be traced to other DNA sequences in this sample. The CDR3 nucleotides are TGTGCCAGCAGCTTCGGAGGGGCCGGGGAGCTGTTTTTT. This gives the protein CASSFGGAGELFF. The gene calls are TRBV7-9 and TRBJ2-2; a possible D gene is TRBD2 (6 bases). Germline assignment: CDR1 SEHNR and CDR2 FQNEAQ (reference sequence). The CDR3 extends over 13 amino acids. V was pared by 3 bases and J by 6 bases, with 8 bases between.

The genes are TRBV6-1 and TRBJ2-1; 9 nucleotides agree with TRBD2. The germline CDR1 and CDR2 sequences are MNHNS and SASEGT. V was clipped by 3 bases and J by 2 bases; unmatched bases: 8. The CDR3 has 17 residues. The CDR3 is CASSEAIAGAAYNEQFF. Written as DNA, the CDR3 is TGTGCCAGCAGTGAGGCGATAGCGGGAGCTGCCTACAATGAGCAGTTCTTC.